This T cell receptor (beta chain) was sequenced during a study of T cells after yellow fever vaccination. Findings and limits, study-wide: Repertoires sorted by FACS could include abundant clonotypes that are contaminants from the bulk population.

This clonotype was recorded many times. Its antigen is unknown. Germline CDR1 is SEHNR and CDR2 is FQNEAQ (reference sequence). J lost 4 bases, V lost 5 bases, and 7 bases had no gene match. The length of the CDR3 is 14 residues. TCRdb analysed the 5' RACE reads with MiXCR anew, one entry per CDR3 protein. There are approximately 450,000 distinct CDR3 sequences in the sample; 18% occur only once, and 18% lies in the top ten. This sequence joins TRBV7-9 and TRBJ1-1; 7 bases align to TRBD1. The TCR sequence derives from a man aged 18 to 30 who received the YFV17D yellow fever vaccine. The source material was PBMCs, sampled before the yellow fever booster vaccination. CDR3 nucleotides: TGTGCCAGCAGCCCTCGACAGGGAGGCACTGAAGCTTTCTTT. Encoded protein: CASSPRQGGTEAFF.